The next 11 T cell receptor beta chains were all read from a single sample in a study of blood T cell repertoires in COVID-19. Clones were sequenced by immunoSEQ multiplex PCR, and TCRdb holds only the in-frame ones, with some missing. The repertoire consists of tens of thousands of clones, with approximately 84% occurring once and the leading ten covering 11%. Sequencing was carried out using peripheral blood. The receptors originated from a man aged 55-75 years with COVID-19, enrolled during active disease.

The chain carries TRBV5-5 and TRBJ2-5; D is perhaps TRBD2 (6 bases). V dropped 0 bases and J dropped 3 bases, with 12 bases sitting between them. This CDR3 region has 15 residues. Per the germline V gene, CDR1 is SGHKS and CDR2 is YYEKEE (reference sequence). The CDR3 protein is CASSLAGWEEETQYF. The CDR3 DNA is TGTGCCAGCAGCTTGGCCGGGTGGGAGGAAGAGACCCAGTACTTC.

In its sample, this clone was seen once. The V and J genes are TRBV12-3 or TRBV12-4 and TRBJ1-2; D not resolved. Trimming removed 1 base at V and 5 bases at J, with 8 bases between. This CDR3 is 13 amino acids long. The CDR3 DNA sequence: TGTGCCAGCAGTTTAGGACTGCAATATGGCTACACCTTC. This gives the protein CASSLGLQYGYTF.

V and J are TRBV7-2 and TRBJ1-1; D remains unclear. Germline V gives CDR1 SGHTA, CDR2 FQGNSA. Trimming removed 10 bases from V and 3 bases from J, with 12 bases in between. CDR3 length: 12 amino acids. The CDR3 DNA is TGTGCCACCGGAGGCCAGTACACTGAAGCTTTCTTT. It yields the protein CATGGQYTEAFF.

The rearrangement joins TRBV6-5 to TRBJ1-1, with TRBD1 as a possible D gene (5 bases). The CDR3 loop spans 11 amino acids. Looked up from germline, CDR1 is MNHEY and CDR2 is SVGAGI. Trimming removed 7 bases from V and 5 bases from J, with 8 bases in between. The CDR3 reads CASKEGTEAFF. CDR3 coding DNA: TGTGCCAGCAAGGAGGGGACTGAAGCTTTCTTT.

The chain uses TRBV5-4 and TRBJ2-5, with D perhaps matching TRBD2 (5 bases). Trimming left V 4 bases short and J 4 bases short, with 17 bases between. The CDR3 contains 15 residues. Germline V gene data show CDR1 as SGHNT and CDR2 as YYREEE (reference sequence). Here the CDR3 DNA reads TGTGCCAGCAGCCTATCAAGCGGAGACGGAGAGACCCAGTACTTC. It translates to CASSLSSGDGETQYF.

This chain connects TRBV10-2 to TRBJ2-2; TRBD2 matches at 11 bases. The CDR3 totals 15 residues. The trim removed 7 bases at V and 7 bases at J, leaving 8 bases unmatched. CDR1 and CDR2 from the germline V gene are WSHSY and SAAADI. CDR3 sequence (DNA): TGCGCCAGCACCGGTAGCGGGGGGGCAATCGGGGAGCTGTTTTTT. It is translated as CASTGSGGAIGELFF.

J is TRBJ2-7 and V is TRBV19; 8 bases fit TRBD1. V was clipped by 1 base and J by 0 bases; unmatched bases: 5. CDR1 is LNHDA and CDR2 is SQIVND in the germline V gene (reference sequence). The CDR3 spans 16 residues. The DNA of the CDR3 is TGTGCCAGTAGTATAGGAGGGCAGGGGGCCTCCTACGAGCAGTACTTC. It is translated as CASSIGGQGASYEQYF.

The rearrangement joins TRBV29-1 to TRBJ2-3; possibly TRBD2 for D (6 bases). This CDR3 comprises 12 residues. With 5 bases removed from V and 4 bases from J, the gap between germline ends came to 10 bases. CDR1 SQVTM and CDR2 ANQGSEA come from the germline V gene. For the CDR3, the DNA is TGCAGCGTTCGACTAGTAGCAGATACGCAGTATTTT. Residues: CSVRLVADTQYF.

V and J are TRBV5-1 and TRBJ1-1, with D tentatively TRBD1 (6 bases). The CDR3 is made up of 16 amino acids. The V end was cut by 0 bases, the J end by 4 bases, with 16 bases between. CDR1 is SGHRS, CDR2 YFSETQ, per germline. The CDR3 reads CASSLDGPGAVTEAFF. The DNA of the CDR3 is TGCGCCAGCAGCTTGGATGGGCCAGGGGCGGTCACTGAAGCTTTCTTT.

The chain is built from TRBV4-1 and TRBJ1-3; D unclear. V dropped 4 bases and J dropped 8 bases, with 15 bases sitting between them. Germline CDR1 is MGHRA and CDR2 is YSYEKL. CDR3 length equals 14 residues. CDR3 protein: CASSPFSPLDTIYF. The CDR3 nucleotides are TGCGCCAGCAGCCCTTTTAGCCCATTGGACACCATATATTTT.

The chain has TRBV19 and TRBJ1-2; D is unresolved. The V and J ends lost 1 base and 2 bases respectively, with 11 bases between them. CDR1 is LNHDA, CDR2 SQIVND, per germline (reference sequence). The CDR3 is made up of 15 amino acids. Here the CDR3 reads CASSIVRNANYGYTF. CDR3 DNA: TGTGCCAGTAGTATAGTCAGGAATGCAAACTATGGCTACACCTTC.